This T cell receptor (beta chain) was sequenced in a study of T-cell reconstitution after alpha-beta-depleted transplantation in children. This clonotype was seen more than once but under ten times. Preparation of the TCRbeta library used unique molecular identifiers. TCRdb ran MiXCR on the PCR reads and lists one entry per CDR3 protein. The sample includes about 400,000 distinct CDR3 sequences, approximately 20% of them seen just once. The CDR3 runs 14 residues. The germline V gene has CDR1 SGHKS and CDR2 YYEKEE (reference sequence). V dropped 0 bases and J dropped 0 bases, with 6 bases sitting between them.

Material: PBMCs from the stem cell graft donor, obtained from the stem cell graft. This clonotype was sampled from a human donor who donated a stem cell graft to a child with acute myeloid leukemia. This sequence joins TRBV5-5 and TRBJ1-1; D unresolved. This CDR3 is CASSLDQVNTEAFF. CDR3 sequence (DNA): TGTGCCAGCAGCTTGGATCAGGTGAACACTGAAGCTTTCTTT. The full variable domain, in which reference TRBV5-5 and TRBJ1-1 provide the parts outside the CDR3, is DAGVTQSPTHLIKTRGQQVTLRCSPISGHKSVSWYQQVLGQGPQFIFQYYEKEERGRGNFPDRFSARQFPNYSSELNVNALLLGDSALYLCASSLDQVNTEAFFGQGTRLTVV.